These 20 T cell receptor beta chains came from one sample sequenced in a study of T-cell reconstitution after alpha-beta-depleted transplantation in children. Unique molecular identifiers featured in how the TCRbeta library was prepared. TCRdb reanalysed the PCR reads using MiXCR and keeps one entry per CDR3 protein. The sample lists almost 250,000 distinct CDR3 sequences, about 25% occurring once. The source was PBMCs, collected before TCRalphabeta/CD19-depleted stem cell transplant. These receptors were obtained from a girl aged 2 to 9 with Fanconi anemia, due to receive a stem cell transplant.

The chain joins TRBV29-1 to TRBJ2-1; TRBD2 matches 10 bases. CDR3 size: 14 residues. Germline-derived CDR1 and CDR2 are SQVTM and ANQGSEA. V shed 1 base, J shed 9 bases, and the junction held 6 bases outside the gene matches. The DNA for the CDR3 is TGCAGCGTTGAAGCAAGCGGGAGGGAAATTGAGCAGTTCTTC. As protein: CSVEASGREIEQFF.

This clonotype was seen a handful of times. The V gene is TRBV25-1, the J gene TRBJ2-5; 7 bases map to TRBD2. Germline CDR1 is MGHDK and CDR2 is SYGVNS. Trimming at V came to 4 bases and at J to 1 base, leaving 3 bases not matched to a gene. This CDR3 is 14 amino acids long. CDR3 in DNA: TGTGCCAGCAGTGCCAGCGGGGCCCAAGAGACCCAGTACTTC. Translated: CASSASGAQETQYF. Looking up the rest from reference TRBV25-1 and TRBJ2-5 gives the full variable domain: EADIYQTPRYLVIGTGKKITLECSQTMGHDKMYWYQQDPGMELHLIHYSYGVNSTEKGDLSSESTVSRIRTEHFPLTLESARPSHTSQYLCASSASGAQETQYFGPGTRLLVL.

This clonotype appeared a few times. The chain has TRBV29-1 and TRBJ2-1; TRBD2 matches at 9 bases. The CDR3 loop spans 12 amino acids. The germline V gene encodes CDR1 SQVTM and CDR2 ANQGSEA. With V trimmed by 2 bases and J by 10 bases, 3 bases remained unmatched. CDR3 sequence: CSVELGTSEQFF. CDR3 bases: TGCAGCGTTGAACTCGGGACTAGCGAGCAGTTCTTC.

There are many counts of this clonotype. The gene calls are TRBV29-1 and TRBJ2-1; weak D call: TRBD2 (5 bases). CDR1 and CDR2 from the germline V gene are SQVTM and ANQGSEA. The CDR3 has 13 residues. Trimming stripped 3 bases from V and 4 bases from J, with 10 bases between. The CDR3 bases are TGCAGCGTTGAGGACCGGACTTACAATGAGCAGTTCTTC. Translation: CSVEDRTYNEQFF.

The chain uses TRBV20-1 and TRBJ2-1; TRBD2 matches 12 bases. The V gene's germline CDR1 is DFQATT and CDR2 SNEGSKA (reference sequence). The CDR3 has 18 residues. Germline trimming cut 1 base from V and 4 bases from J; bases unmatched to any gene: 11. The CDR3 DNA reads TGCAGTGCTAGAGTTTCACGGACTAGCGGGATGTCATACAATGAGCAGTTCTTC. Translating gives CSARVSRTSGMSYNEQFF.

The V and J genes are TRBV20-1 and TRBJ2-7; maybe TRBD1 (6 bases). Germline-derived CDR1 and CDR2 are DFQATT and SNEGSKA (reference sequence). V was pared by 0 bases and J by 3 bases, with 12 bases between. The CDR3 has 14 amino acids. CDR3 DNA sequence: TGCAGTGCTAGAGATCTTCGCAGGGGCTACGAGCAGTACTTC. It translates to CSARDLRRGYEQYF.

The CDR3, as DNA: TGTGCCAGCAGTTTAGAAGGGGGGCTGAACACTGAAGCTTTCTTT. This translates into CASSLEGGLNTEAFF. The chain carries TRBV12-3 or TRBV12-4 and TRBJ1-1; possibly TRBD1 for D (6 bases). The CDR3 is 15 amino acids. V was shortened by 1 base and J by 0 bases, with 9 bases between the two germline ends.

This rearrangement joins TRBV20-1 to TRBJ2-5; 7 bases map to TRBD2. Germline values: CDR1 DFQATT, CDR2 SNEGSKA (reference sequence). The CDR3 loop spans 11 amino acids. J lost 4 bases, V lost 8 bases, and 4 bases had no gene match. In DNA form, the CDR3 reads TGCAGTAGCGGGAAGGTAGAGACCCAGTACTTC. Translation: CSSGKVETQYF.

This clonotype has a count of ten or more. The V call is TRBV15, the J call TRBJ2-7, with a weak D call TRBD1 (5 bases). CDR3 length equals 15 residues. Trimming cost V 0 bases and J 5 bases, with 14 bases left between them. Germline-derived CDR1 and CDR2 are LNHNV and YYDKDF (reference sequence). CDR3 in DNA: TGTGCCACCAGCAGAGACCCCAGGGTTAGGGACGAGCAGTACTTC. Its protein is CATSRDPRVRDEQYF.

The V gene is TRBV6-1, the J gene TRBJ1-3; 7 bases map to TRBD1. This CDR3 comprises 17 residues. Germline values: CDR1 MNHNS, CDR2 SASEGT. V shed 0 bases, J shed 3 bases, and the junction held 8 bases outside the gene matches. The CDR3 region has the DNA TGTGCCAGCAGTGAAGCGCCTCCGACAGGGCTTGGAAACACCATATATTTT. Residues: CASSEAPPTGLGNTIYF.

The table lists this clonotype with a few counts. The chain links TRBV7-9 to TRBJ2-1; maybe TRBD1 (6 bases). CDR3 size: 13 residues. CDR1 and CDR2 (germline): SEHNR, FQNEAQ (reference sequence). V lost 6 bases to trimming and J lost 8 bases, with 14 bases between them. The CDR3 is CASRTTGSHEQFF. As DNA, the CDR3 is TGTGCCAGCAGAACGACAGGCTCCCATGAGCAGTTCTTC.

The chain combines TRBV2 with TRBJ2-7; D not certain. Trimming took 7 bases from V and 5 from J, leaving 12 bases between them. This CDR3 has 12 residues. In germline, CDR1 is SNHLY, CDR2 FYNNEI. The CDR3 nucleotides are TGTGCCAGCACGGTACTGGAAAACGAGCAGTACTTC. Protein product: CASTVLENEQYF.

V and J are TRBV29-1 and TRBJ1-2; D unresolved. CDR1 is SQVTM and CDR2 is ANQGSEA in the germline V gene. The CDR3 is made up of 13 amino acids. Between the trimmed V and J ends, which lost 7 bases and 2 bases, there was a span of 14 bases. CDR3 nucleotide sequence: TGCAGCGCTGGATTACGACTGAACTATGGCTACACCTTC. This translates into CSAGLRLNYGYTF.

J is TRBJ1-1 and V is TRBV7-9; maybe TRBD1 (5 bases). Trimming took off 4 bases at V and 4 bases at J, with 10 bases between the two ends. The CDR3 spans 13 residues. Germline V lookup: CDR1 SEHNR, CDR2 FQNEAQ (reference sequence). CDR3 nucleotides: TGTGCCAGCAGCTACGGGGGTGGCACTGAAGCTTTCTTT. It yields the protein CASSYGGGTEAFF.

The V and J genes are TRBV28 and TRBJ2-1, with D perhaps matching TRBD2 (6 bases). The CDR3 runs to 16 residues. V lost 7 bases and J 5 bases, leaving 21 bases between the germline ends. Germline CDR1 MDHEN, CDR2 SYDVKM. The CDR3 DNA sequence: TGTGCCAGCACCACTTGGGACTCACCACGTAACAATGAGCAGTTCTTC. Translating gives CASTTWDSPRNNEQFF.

This clonotype was counted at least ten times. The chain employs TRBV7-8 and TRBJ1-6; D unclear. CDR1 is SGHVS, CDR2 FQNEAQ, per germline. The CDR3 length is 11 residues. Deletions cut 1 base from V and 8 bases from J, with 0 bases between. The chain's CDR3 is CASSLDSPLHF. For the CDR3, the DNA is TGTGCCAGCAGCTTAGATTCACCCCTCCACTTT.

The chain links TRBV29-1 to TRBJ2-2, with 8 positions matching TRBD1. V lost 4 bases to trimming and J lost 3 bases; unmatched junction nucleotides: 10. This CDR3 has 16 amino acids. The germline gives CDR1 SQVTM, CDR2 ANQGSEA. The CDR3 nucleotides read TGCAGCGTTGGAAAAACAGGGGGTATCGACACCGGGGAGCTGTTTTTT. Protein product: CSVGKTGGIDTGELFF.

J is TRBJ2-7 and V is TRBV6-5; no reliable D call. The CDR3 extends over 15 amino acids. Trimming pared 2 bases from V and 3 bases from J, leaving 14 bases between. Looked up from germline, CDR1 is MNHEY and CDR2 is SVGAGI. The CDR3 nucleotides are TGTGCCAGCAGTTACGGGCTAGTAAGCAGCTACGAGCAGTACTTC. Protein: CASSYGLVSSYEQYF.

This chain connects TRBV14 to TRBJ2-1; 12 bases agree with TRBD2. The length of the CDR3 is 19 residues. Germline CDR1 reads SGHDN; CDR2 reads FVKESK. V dropped 5 bases and J dropped 8; count of bases not matched to a gene: 19. CDR3 bases: TGTGCCAGCAGCTCCCTCGGACTAGCGGGACTTAGACAATTCGATGAGCAGTTCTTC. Its protein product is CASSSLGLAGLRQFDEQFF. The complete variable domain, with remaining parts taken from reference TRBV14 and TRBJ2-1, reads EAGVTQFPSHSVIEKGQTVTLRCDPISGHDNLYWYRRVMGKEIKFLLHFVKESKQDESGMPNNRFLAERTGGTYSTLKVQPAELEDSGVYFCASSSLGLAGLRQFDEQFFGPGTRLTVL.

This clonotype was detected ten times or more. This rearrangement joins TRBV5-1 to TRBJ2-1; a weak D match, TRBD2 (5 bases). The CDR3 contains 14 residues. V lost 0 bases to trimming and J lost 8 bases, with 12 bases between them. CDR1 is SGHRS, CDR2 YFSETQ, per germline. CDR3: CASSLEVRRDEQFF. DNA for the CDR3: TGCGCCAGCAGCTTGGAGGTACGGCGGGATGAGCAGTTCTTC.